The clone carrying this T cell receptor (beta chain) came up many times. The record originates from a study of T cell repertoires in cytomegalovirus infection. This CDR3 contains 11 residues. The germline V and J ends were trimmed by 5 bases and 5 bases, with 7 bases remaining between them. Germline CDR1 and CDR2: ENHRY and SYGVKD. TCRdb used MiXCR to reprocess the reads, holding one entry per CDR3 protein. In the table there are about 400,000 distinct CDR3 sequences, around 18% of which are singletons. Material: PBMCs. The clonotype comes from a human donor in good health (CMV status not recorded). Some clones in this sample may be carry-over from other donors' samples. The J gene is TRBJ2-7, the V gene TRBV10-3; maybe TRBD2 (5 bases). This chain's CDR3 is CAISPSHEQYF. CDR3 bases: TGTGCCATCAGTCCTAGCCACGAGCAGTACTTC.